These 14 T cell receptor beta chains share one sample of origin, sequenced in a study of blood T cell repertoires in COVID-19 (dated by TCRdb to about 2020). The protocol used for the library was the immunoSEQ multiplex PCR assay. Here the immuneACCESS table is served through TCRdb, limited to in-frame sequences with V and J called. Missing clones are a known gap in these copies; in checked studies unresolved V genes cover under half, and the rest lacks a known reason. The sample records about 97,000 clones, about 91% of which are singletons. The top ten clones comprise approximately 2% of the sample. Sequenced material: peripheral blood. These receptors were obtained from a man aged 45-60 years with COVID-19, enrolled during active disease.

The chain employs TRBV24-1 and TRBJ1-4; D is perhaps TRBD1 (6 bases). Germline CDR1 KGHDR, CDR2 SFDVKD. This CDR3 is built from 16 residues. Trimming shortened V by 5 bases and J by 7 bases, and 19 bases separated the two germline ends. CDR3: CATSAQTGGGGEKLFF. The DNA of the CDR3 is TGTGCCACCAGTGCCCAGACAGGCGGGGGTGGTGAAAAACTGTTTTTT.

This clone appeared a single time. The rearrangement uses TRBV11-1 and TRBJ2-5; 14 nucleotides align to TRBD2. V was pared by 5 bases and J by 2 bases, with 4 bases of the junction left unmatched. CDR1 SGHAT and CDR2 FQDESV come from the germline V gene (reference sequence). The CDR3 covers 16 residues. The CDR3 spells CASSPWTSGGQETQYF. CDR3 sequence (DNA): TGTGCCAGCAGCCCCTGGACTAGCGGGGGGCAAGAGACCCAGTACTTC.

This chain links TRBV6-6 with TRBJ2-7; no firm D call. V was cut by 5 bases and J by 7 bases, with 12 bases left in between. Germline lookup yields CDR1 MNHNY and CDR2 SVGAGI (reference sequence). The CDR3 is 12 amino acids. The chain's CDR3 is CASSPDLWEQYF. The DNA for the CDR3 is TGTGCCAGCAGTCCTGACTTGTGGGAGCAGTACTTC.

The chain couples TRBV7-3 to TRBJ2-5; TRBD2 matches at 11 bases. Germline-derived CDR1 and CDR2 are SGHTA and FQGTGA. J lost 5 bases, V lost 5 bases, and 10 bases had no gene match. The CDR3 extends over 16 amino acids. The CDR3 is CASSVGTSGGVETQYF. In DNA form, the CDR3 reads TGTGCCAGCAGCGTCGGAACTAGCGGGGGTGTCGAGACCCAGTACTTC.

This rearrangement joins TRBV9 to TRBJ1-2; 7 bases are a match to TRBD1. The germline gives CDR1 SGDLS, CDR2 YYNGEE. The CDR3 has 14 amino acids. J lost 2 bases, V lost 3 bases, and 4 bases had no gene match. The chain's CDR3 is CASSGGQSNYGYTF. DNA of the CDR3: TGTGCCAGCAGCGGGGGACAGTCCAACTATGGCTACACCTTC.

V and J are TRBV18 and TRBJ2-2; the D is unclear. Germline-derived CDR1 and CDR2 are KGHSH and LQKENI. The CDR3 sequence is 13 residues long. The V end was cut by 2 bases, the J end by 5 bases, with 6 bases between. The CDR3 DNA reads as TGTGCCAGCTCACCAAGAGCAACCGGGGAGCTGTTTTTT. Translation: CASSPRATGELFF.

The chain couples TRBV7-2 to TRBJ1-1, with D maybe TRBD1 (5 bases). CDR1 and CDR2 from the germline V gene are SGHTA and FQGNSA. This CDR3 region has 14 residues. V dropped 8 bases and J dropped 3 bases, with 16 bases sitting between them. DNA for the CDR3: TGTGCCAGCTTAGGGTGGGGCGAGGACACTGAAGCTTTCTTT. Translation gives CASLGWGEDTEAFF.

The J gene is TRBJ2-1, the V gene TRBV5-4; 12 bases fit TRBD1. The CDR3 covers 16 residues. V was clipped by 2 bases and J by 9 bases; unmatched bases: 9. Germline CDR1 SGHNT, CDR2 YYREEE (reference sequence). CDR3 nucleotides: TGTGCCAGCAGCTTCCCTCCGGGACAGGGGGCGCCTGAGCAGTTCTTC. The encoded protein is CASSFPPGQGAPEQFF.

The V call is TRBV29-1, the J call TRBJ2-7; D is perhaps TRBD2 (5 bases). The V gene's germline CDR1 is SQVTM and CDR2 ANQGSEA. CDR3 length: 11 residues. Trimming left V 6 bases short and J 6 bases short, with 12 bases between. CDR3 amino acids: CSVRGEGEQYF. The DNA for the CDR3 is TGCAGCGTCCGGGGAGAAGGCGAGCAGTACTTC.

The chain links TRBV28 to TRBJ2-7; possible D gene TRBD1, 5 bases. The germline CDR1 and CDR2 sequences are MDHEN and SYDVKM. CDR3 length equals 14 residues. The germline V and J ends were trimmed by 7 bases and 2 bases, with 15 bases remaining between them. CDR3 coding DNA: TGTGCCAGCAAGTGGCAGGGAATTCCCTACGAGCAGTACTTC. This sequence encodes CASKWQGIPYEQYF.

The CDR3 DNA reads TGTGCCAGCAATATACAGGGGAATGAAAAACTGTTTTTT. Encoded protein: CASNIQGNEKLFF. V is TRBV12-3 or TRBV12-4 and J is TRBJ1-4, with 7 bases fitting TRBD1. The junction had 4 bases not matched to a gene; V was cut back by 7 bases and J by 5 bases. The CDR3 loop spans 13 amino acids.

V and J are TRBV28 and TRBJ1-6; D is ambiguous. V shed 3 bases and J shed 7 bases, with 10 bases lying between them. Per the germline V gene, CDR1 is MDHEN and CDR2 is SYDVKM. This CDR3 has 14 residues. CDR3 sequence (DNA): TGTGCCAGCAGTTTTTTACAGTCGAATTCACCCCTCCACTTT. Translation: CASSFLQSNSPLHF. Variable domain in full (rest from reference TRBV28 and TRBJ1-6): DVKVTQSSRYLVKRTGEKVFLECVQDMDHENMFWYRQDPGLGLRLIYFSYDVKMKEKGDIPEGYSVSREKKERFSLILESASTNQTSMYLCASSFLQSNSPLHFGNGTRLTVT.

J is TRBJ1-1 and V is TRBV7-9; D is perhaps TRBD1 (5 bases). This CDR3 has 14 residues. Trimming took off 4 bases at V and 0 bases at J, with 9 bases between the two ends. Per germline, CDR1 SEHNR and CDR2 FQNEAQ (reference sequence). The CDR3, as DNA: TGTGCCAGCAGCTCCGGACAATTGAACACTGAAGCTTTCTTT. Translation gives CASSSGQLNTEAFF.

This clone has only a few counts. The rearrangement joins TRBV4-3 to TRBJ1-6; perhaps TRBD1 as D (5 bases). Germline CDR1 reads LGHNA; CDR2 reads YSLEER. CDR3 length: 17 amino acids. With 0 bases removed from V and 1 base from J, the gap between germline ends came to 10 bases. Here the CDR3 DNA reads TGCGCCAGCAGCCAAGATTGGGGGGTGTCCTATAATTCACCCCTCCACTTT. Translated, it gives CASSQDWGVSYNSPLHF.